This is a list of T cell receptor beta chains from one sample in a study of cytomegalovirus exposure and HLA in healthy donors. TCRdb keeps only in-frame clones here, not all; method: immunoSEQ multiplex PCR. Here the sample spans about 140,000 clones, around 78% being singletons. Sequencing was performed on PBMCs. These receptors originate from a woman in her thirties or forties in good health and CMV-seropositive. Both conserved end residues are part of each CDR3. A D gene is named only where the DNA matches it firmly. Size is stated for part of the rows, as once, few or many counts, or as a class when the clone is expanded.

length: 13
D: .
size: .
J: TRBJ1-6
V: TRBV30
DNA: TGTGCCTGGAGTGTACGGTCTAATTCACCCCTCCACTTT
CDR3: CAWSVRSNSPLHF

length: 16
D: .
size: .
J: TRBJ1-3
V: TRBV9
DNA: TGTGCCAGCAGCGTAGGCGGAATAACCTCTGGAAACACCATATATTTT
CDR3: CASSVGGITSGNTIYF

length: 15
D: .
size: .
J: TRBJ2-7
V: TRBV5-5
DNA: TGTGCCAGCAGCTTTTCATTCCTATCGACCTACGAGCAGTACTTC
CDR3: CASSFSFLSTYEQYF

length: 13
D: .
size: .
J: TRBJ1-1
V: TRBV6-5
DNA: TGTGCCAGCCGGAGGGTAGGTAACACTGAAGCTTTCTTT
CDR3: CASRRVGNTEAFF

length: 15
D: TRBD2
size: .
J: TRBJ2-7
V: TRBV7-9
DNA: TGTGCCAGCAGCTTGGCGGCAGGCGGGAGTCCCGAGCAGTACTTC
CDR3: CASSLAAGGSPEQYF

length: 15
D: .
size: .
J: TRBJ1-3
V: TRBV6-1
DNA: TGTGCCAGCAGTGAACAGGCCAACTCTGGAAACACCATATATTTT
CDR3: CASSEQANSGNTIYF

length: 14
D: TRBD1
size: .
J: TRBJ2-7
V: TRBV5-5
DNA: TGTGCCAGCAGCAACCGGGACAGGGGTCACGAGCAGTACTTC
CDR3: CASSNRDRGHEQYF

length: 14
D: TRBD1
size: .
J: TRBJ2-7
V: TRBV6-5
DNA: TGTGCCAGCCGTTCAACAGGGGTGGCCTACGAGCAGTACTTC
CDR3: CASRSTGVAYEQYF

length: 16
D: .
size: .
J: TRBJ2-1
V: TRBV7-9
DNA: TGTGCCAGCAGCTCCGTGGACAACCTGGTATCCAATGAGCAGTTCTTC
CDR3: CASSSVDNLVSNEQFF

length: 17
D: TRBD2
size: .
J: TRBJ2-1
V: TRBV13
DNA: TGTGCCAGCAGCCCTAGAGGGGAGCGGGAGAGAGACAATGAGCAGTTCTTC
CDR3: CASSPRGERERDNEQFF

length: 15
D: TRBD2
size: once
J: TRBJ2-7
V: TRBV7-2
DNA: TGTGCCAGCAGCTCGTCTAGCGGGAGATCTTACGAGCAGTACTTC
CDR3: CASSSSSGRSYEQYF

length: 13
D: .
size: .
J: TRBJ2-3
V: TRBV5-1
DNA: TGCGCCAGCAGCTTGCTAGTCGGGGATACGCAGTATTTT
CDR3: CASSLLVGDTQYF

length: 11
D: .
size: .
J: TRBJ1-2
V: TRBV2
DNA: TGTGCCAGCAGGAGCTATGGTGGCTACACCTTC
CDR3: CASRSYGGYTF

length: 16
D: TRBD1
size: .
J: TRBJ2-7
V: TRBV5-1
DNA: TGCGCCAGCAGCTCGTCCAGGGGGTCGGCACTCTACGAGCAGTACTTC
CDR3: CASSSSRGSALYEQYF

length: 13
D: .
size: .
J: TRBJ1-1
V: TRBV11-3
DNA: TGTGCCAGCAGTTCAGGGGAGAACACTGAAGCTTTCTTT
CDR3: CASSSGENTEAFF

length: 17
D: TRBD2
size: .
J: TRBJ2-3
V: TRBV6-1
DNA: TGTGCCAGCAGTGAAGAAAAGGGACTAGCGGGTGCAGATACGCAGTATTTT
CDR3: CASSEEKGLAGADTQYF

length: 18
D: TRBD2
size: .
J: TRBJ2-3
V: TRBV5-6
DNA: TGTGCCAGCAGCCCTGGACTAGCACCAGGATCTAGCACAGATACGCAGTATTTT
CDR3: CASSPGLAPGSSTDTQYF

length: 12
D: .
size: .
J: TRBJ2-7
V: TRBV28
DNA: TGTGCCAGTAACAGGGTTTCTGACGAGCAGTACTTC
CDR3: CASNRVSDEQYF

length: 14
D: .
size: .
J: TRBJ1-2
V: TRBV5-1
DNA: TGCGCCAGCAGCTTGGGTGACAGGAACTATGGCTACACCTTC
CDR3: CASSLGDRNYGYTF

length: 13
D: .
size: once
J: TRBJ2-7
V: TRBV6-5
DNA: TGTGCCAGCAGTTACTCGGAGGGTTACGAGCAGTACTTC
CDR3: CASSYSEGYEQYF

length: 13
D: .
size: .
J: TRBJ2-5
V: TRBV10-3
DNA: TGTGCCATCAGGGACAGAACCCAAGAGACCCAGTACTTC
CDR3: CAIRDRTQETQYF

length: 15
D: TRBD1
size: .
J: TRBJ2-7
V: TRBV13
DNA: TGTGCCAGCAGCTTAGGGGGGACAGGGTCGAAAGAGCAGTACTTC
CDR3: CASSLGGTGSKEQYF

length: 13
D: .
size: .
J: TRBJ2-5
V: TRBV19
DNA: TGTGCCAGTAGTATCCTCTCGGGGGAGACCCAGTACTTC
CDR3: CASSILSGETQYF

length: 13
D: .
size: .
J: TRBJ1-4
V: TRBV28
DNA: TGTGCCAGCAACCTCGGACTTAATGAAAAACTGTTTTTT
CDR3: CASNLGLNEKLFF

length: 14
D: TRBD1
size: .
J: TRBJ2-5
V: TRBV7-7
DNA: TGTGCTAGCAGCAGGACAGGGGTTGGGGAGACCCAGTACTTC
CDR3: CASSRTGVGETQYF